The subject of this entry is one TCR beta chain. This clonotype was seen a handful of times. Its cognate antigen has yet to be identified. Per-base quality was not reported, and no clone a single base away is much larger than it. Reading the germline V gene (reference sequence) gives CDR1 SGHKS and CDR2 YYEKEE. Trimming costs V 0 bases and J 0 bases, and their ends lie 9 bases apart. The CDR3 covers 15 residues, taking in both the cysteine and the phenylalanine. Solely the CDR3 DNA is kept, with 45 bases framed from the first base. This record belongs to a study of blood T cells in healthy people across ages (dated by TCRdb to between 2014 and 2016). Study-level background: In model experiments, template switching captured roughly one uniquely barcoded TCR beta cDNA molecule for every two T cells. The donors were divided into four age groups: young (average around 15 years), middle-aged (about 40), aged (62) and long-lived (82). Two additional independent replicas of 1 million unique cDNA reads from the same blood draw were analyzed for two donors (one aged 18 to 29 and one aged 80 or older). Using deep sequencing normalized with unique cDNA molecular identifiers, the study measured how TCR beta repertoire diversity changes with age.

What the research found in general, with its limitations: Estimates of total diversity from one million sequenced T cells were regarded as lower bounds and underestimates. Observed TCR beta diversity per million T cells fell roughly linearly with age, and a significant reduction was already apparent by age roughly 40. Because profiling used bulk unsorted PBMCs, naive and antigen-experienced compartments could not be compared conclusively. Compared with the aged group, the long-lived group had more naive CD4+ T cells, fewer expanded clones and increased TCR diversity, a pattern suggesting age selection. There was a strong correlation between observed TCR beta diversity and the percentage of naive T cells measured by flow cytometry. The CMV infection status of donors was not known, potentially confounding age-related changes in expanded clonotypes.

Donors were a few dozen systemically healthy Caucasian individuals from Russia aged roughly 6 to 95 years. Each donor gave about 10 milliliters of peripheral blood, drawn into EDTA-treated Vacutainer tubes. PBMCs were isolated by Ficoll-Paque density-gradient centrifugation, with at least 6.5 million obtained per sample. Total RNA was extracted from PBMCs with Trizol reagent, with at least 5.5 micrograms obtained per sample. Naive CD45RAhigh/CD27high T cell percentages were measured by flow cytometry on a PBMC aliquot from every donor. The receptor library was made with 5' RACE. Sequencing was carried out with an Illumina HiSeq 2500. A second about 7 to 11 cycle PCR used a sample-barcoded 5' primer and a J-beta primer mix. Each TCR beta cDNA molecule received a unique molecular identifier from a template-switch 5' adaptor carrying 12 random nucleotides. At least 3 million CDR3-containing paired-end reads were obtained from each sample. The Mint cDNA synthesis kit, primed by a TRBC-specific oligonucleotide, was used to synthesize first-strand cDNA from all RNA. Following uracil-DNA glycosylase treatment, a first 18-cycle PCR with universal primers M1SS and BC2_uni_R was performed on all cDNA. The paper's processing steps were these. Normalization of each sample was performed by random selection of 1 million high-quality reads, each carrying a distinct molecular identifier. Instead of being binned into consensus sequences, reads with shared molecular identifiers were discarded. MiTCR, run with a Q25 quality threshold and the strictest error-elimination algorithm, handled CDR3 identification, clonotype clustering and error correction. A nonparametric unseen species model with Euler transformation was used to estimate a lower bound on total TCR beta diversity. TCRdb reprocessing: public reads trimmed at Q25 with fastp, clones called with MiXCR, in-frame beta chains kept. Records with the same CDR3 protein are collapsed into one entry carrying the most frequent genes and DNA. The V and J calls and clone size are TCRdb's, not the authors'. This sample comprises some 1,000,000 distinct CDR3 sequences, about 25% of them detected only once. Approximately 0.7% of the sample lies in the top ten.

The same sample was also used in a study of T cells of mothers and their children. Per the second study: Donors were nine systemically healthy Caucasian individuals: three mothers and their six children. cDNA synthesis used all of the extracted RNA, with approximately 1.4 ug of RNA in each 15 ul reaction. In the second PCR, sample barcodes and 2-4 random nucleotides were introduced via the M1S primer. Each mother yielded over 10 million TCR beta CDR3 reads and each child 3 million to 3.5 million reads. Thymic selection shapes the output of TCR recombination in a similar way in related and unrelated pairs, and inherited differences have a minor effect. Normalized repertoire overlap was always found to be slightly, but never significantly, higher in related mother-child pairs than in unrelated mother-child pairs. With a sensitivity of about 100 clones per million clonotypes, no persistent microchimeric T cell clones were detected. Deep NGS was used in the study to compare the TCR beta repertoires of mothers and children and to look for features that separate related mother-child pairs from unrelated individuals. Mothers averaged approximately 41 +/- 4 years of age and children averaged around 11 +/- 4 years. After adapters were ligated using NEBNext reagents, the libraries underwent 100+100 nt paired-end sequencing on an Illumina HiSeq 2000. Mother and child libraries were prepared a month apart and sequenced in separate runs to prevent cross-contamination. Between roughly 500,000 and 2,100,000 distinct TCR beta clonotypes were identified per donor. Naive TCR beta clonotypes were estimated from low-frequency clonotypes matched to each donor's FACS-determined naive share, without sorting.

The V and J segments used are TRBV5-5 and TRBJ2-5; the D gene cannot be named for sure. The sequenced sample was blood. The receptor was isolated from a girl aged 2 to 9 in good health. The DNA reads TGTGCCAGCAGCTTGGCCGGGTCGTACCAAGAGACCCAGTACTTC. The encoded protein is CASSLAGSYQETQYF.